The entry below describes one TCR beta chain. The source of the sample is a study of blood T cell repertoires in COVID-19. At the level of the study: Acute and convalescent COVID-19 samples came from the United States, Italy and Spain. From T cells, B-cell-depleted T cells, or PBMCs came the material, which was cDNA or gDNA.

Study processing details: Amplified reference gene primers provided the basis for estimating nucleated cell counts. Repertoires were generated with immunoSEQ multiplex PCR, while TCRdb's copy carries only in-frame clones and drops some. V and J calls and clone size are given by that table; D and trimming were obtained from the DNA. The table has 130,000 to 150,000 clones, over 75% seen once. The CDR3 is made up of 16 amino acids. V shed 1 base and J 3 bases; nucleotides not matched to a gene: 4. Germline lookup yields CDR1 SGHRS and CDR2 YFSETQ. The receptor was isolated from a woman aged 60-70 years with active COVID-19. Sequenced material: peripheral blood. This chain joins TRBV5-1 and TRBJ2-1, with TRBD2 identical over 10 bases. CDR3 sequence: CASSLTGTSVYNEQFF. CDR3 nucleotides: TGCGCCAGCAGCTTGACCGGGACTAGCGTCTACAATGAGCAGTTCTTC.